Each of the 17 T cell receptor beta chains below was sequenced from the same sample in a study of blood T cell repertoires in COVID-19. Profiled with immunoSEQ multiplex PCR; TCRdb holds only in-frame clones, not every one. The data show about 370,000 clones, about 90% seen once. The sequenced sample consisted of peripheral blood. All receptors come from a woman between 25 and 40 years old with COVID-19, enrolled during active disease.

The rearrangement uses TRBV3-1 (or the pseudogene TRBV3-2) and TRBJ2-7; the match to TRBD2 covers 10 bases. This CDR3 is built from 15 residues. With V trimmed by 4 bases and J by 3 bases, 6 bases remained unmatched. Germline assignment: CDR1 LGHDT and CDR2 YNNKEL (reference sequence). CDR3 nucleotides: TGTGCCAGCAGCCCCAGGACTAGCGGATACTACGAGCAGTACTTC. It codes for CASSPRTSGYYEQYF.

The CDR3 region is CASTPSGETQYF. DNA of the CDR3: TGTGCCAGCACCCCTTCCGGAGAGACCCAGTACTTC. The chain joins TRBV11-2 to TRBJ2-5, with unresolved D. This CDR3 contains 12 residues. Germline loops: CDR1 SGHAT, CDR2 FQNNGV. V gave up 7 bases and J gave up 4 bases, with 10 bases separating them.

The CDR3: CAWSPGLHTEAFF. The CDR3 DNA follows: TGTGCCTGGTCCCCAGGGTTACACACTGAAGCTTTCTTT. The gene calls are TRBV30 and TRBJ1-1; tentatively, D is TRBD1 (5 bases). The CDR3 consists of 13 residues. The V end lost 5 bases, the J end lost 3 bases, and 13 bases lay between the germline ends. The germline V gene has CDR1 GTSNPN and CDR2 SVGIG (reference sequence).

The chain recombines TRBV28 with TRBJ2-2; D is possibly TRBD1 (6 bases). Trimming removed 0 bases from V and 2 bases from J, with 10 bases in between. The CDR3 has 16 residues. Germline-derived CDR1 and CDR2 are MDHEN and SYDVKM. The CDR3 sequence: CASSLWGALNTGELFF. CDR3 DNA: TGTGCCAGCAGTTTATGGGGGGCACTCAACACCGGGGAGCTGTTTTTT. The variable domain in full, completed from reference TRBV28 and TRBJ2-2, reads DVKVTQSSRYLVKRTGEKVFLECVQDMDHENMFWYRQDPGLGLRLIYFSYDVKMKEKGDIPEGYSVSREKKERFSLILESASTNQTSMYLCASSLWGALNTGELFFGEGSRLTVL.

The chain carries TRBV5-1 and TRBJ1-2; 10 bases map to TRBD1. Unmatched junction bases numbered 10, after V lost 4 bases and J lost 1 base. The length of the CDR3 is 17 residues. Germline V gene sequence: CDR1 SGHRS, CDR2 YFSETQ. CDR3 loop: CASSLDRGRIINYGYTF. In DNA form, the CDR3 reads TGCGCCAGCAGCCTTGACAGGGGGCGAATCATTAACTATGGCTACACCTTC.

V gene TRBV25-1 combines with J gene TRBJ2-1; the match to TRBD1 covers 9 bases. CDR3 length: 13 amino acids. Germline loops: CDR1 MGHDK, CDR2 SYGVNS. Losses at the gene ends were 8 bases for V and 10 bases for J; bases not matched to a gene: 9. The CDR3: CASEKQGAREQFF. The CDR3 DNA reads as TGTGCCAGCGAGAAACAGGGGGCGCGGGAGCAGTTCTTC.

This clone occurred a few times. V usage is TRBV3-1 (or the pseudogene TRBV3-2) and J usage is TRBJ2-1; D call uncertain. This CDR3 is built from 14 residues. Between the trimmed V and J ends, which lost 4 bases and 6 bases, there was a span of 13 bases. The V gene's germline CDR1 is LGHDT and CDR2 YNNKEL (reference sequence). CDR3 sequence (DNA): TGTGCCAGCAGCCGTCTTGAGAGCCTCAATGAGCAGTTCTTC. Translated: CASSRLESLNEQFF.

V and J are TRBV30 and TRBJ2-2; 7 bases fit TRBD1. Trimming cost V 4 bases and J 3 bases; bases outside gene matches: 11. The CDR3 runs 16 residues. Germline V gives CDR1 GTSNPN, CDR2 SVGIG (reference sequence). As DNA, the CDR3 is TGTGCCTGGATTCCTCGGACAGGACGCGACACCGGGGAGCTGTTTTTT. Its protein is CAWIPRTGRDTGELFF. The complete variable domain, with remaining parts taken from reference TRBV30 and TRBJ2-2, reads SQTIHQWPATLVQPVGSPLSLECTVEGTSNPNLYWYRQAAGRGLQLLFYSVGIGQISSEVPQNLSASRPQDRQFILSSKKLLLSDSGFYLCAWIPRTGRDTGELFFGEGSRLTVL.

The chain uses TRBV9 and TRBJ2-1; D gene unclear. The V and J ends lost 2 bases and 8 bases respectively, with 8 bases between them. CDR1 is SGDLS and CDR2 is YYNGEE in the germline V gene. CDR3 length: 12 residues. The CDR3 protein is CASSVSFDEQFF. DNA of the CDR3: TGTGCCAGCAGCGTCTCGTTCGATGAGCAGTTCTTC.

In regard to this clone: The germline gene is not matched at one end of the junction; a read error may be the cause. The chain joins TRBV7-9 to TRBJ1-4; the D gene is possibly TRBD1 (6 bases). CDR1 is SEHNR, CDR2 FQNEAQ, per germline (reference sequence). This CDR3 spans 14 amino acids. Here the CDR3 reads CASRLGGGGEKLFF. In DNA, the CDR3 is TGTGCCAGCAGATTAGGTGGGGGCGGTGAAAAACTGTTTTTT. The entire variable domain, with the rest obtained from reference TRBV7-9 and TRBJ1-4, is as follows: DTGVSQNPRHKITKRGQNVTFRCDPISEHNRLYWYRQTLGQGPEFLTYFQNEAQLEKSRLLSDRFSAERPKGSFSTLEIQRTEQGDSAMYLCASRLGGGGEKLFFGSGTQLSVL.

J is TRBJ1-3 and V is TRBV28; tentatively, D is TRBD1 (6 bases). V lost 6 bases to trimming and J lost 1 base, with 13 bases between them. Germline values: CDR1 MDHEN, CDR2 SYDVKM. The CDR3 runs to 15 residues. CDR3 nucleotide sequence: TGTGCCAGCAGCCCTCACAGGGAATCTGGAAACACCATATATTTT. Encoded protein: CASSPHRESGNTIYF. Complete variable domain (other parts from reference TRBV28 and TRBJ1-3): DVKVTQSSRYLVKRTGEKVFLECVQDMDHENMFWYRQDPGLGLRLIYFSYDVKMKEKGDIPEGYSVSREKKERFSLILESASTNQTSMYLCASSPHRESGNTIYFGEGSWLTVV.

The genes are TRBV24-1 and TRBJ2-1, with 12 bases that match TRBD2. The V gene's germline CDR1 is KGHDR and CDR2 SFDVKD. J gave up 5 bases and V 4 bases, and 5 bases lay outside the gene matches. The CDR3 sequence is 16 residues long. The CDR3 region has the DNA TGTGCCACCAGTGAGTCTAGCGGGAGGGCCGACAATGAGCAGTTCTTC. It codes for CATSESSGRADNEQFF.

V and J are TRBV24-1 and TRBJ2-5, with 7 nucleotides matching TRBD1. V trimming: 5 bases; J trimming: 5 bases; junction bases outside the gene matches: 7. The CDR3 totals 14 residues. CDR1 is KGHDR, CDR2 SFDVKD, per germline. The DNA for the CDR3 is TGTGCCACCAGTGGTGGGACAGCTCCCGAGACCCAGTACTTC. Translated, it gives CATSGGTAPETQYF.

This chain connects TRBV4-1 to TRBJ1-5, with D maybe TRBD1 (5 bases). Germline V gene sequence: CDR1 MGHRA, CDR2 YSYEKL. The ends were cut back, 4 bases at V and 2 bases at J, with 12 bases in the middle. The CDR3 totals 15 residues. The CDR3 DNA reads as TGCGCCAGCAGCCTCAACGGGGGGGGCAATCAGCCCCAGCATTTT. It codes for CASSLNGGGNQPQHF.

The chain has TRBV11-2 and TRBJ2-3, with 10 bases that match TRBD2. The V gene end was trimmed by 0 bases and the J gene end by 2 bases; junction bases not matched to a gene: 5. Germline assignment: CDR1 SGHAT and CDR2 FQNNGV. This CDR3 is 17 amino acids long. CDR3 nucleotides: TGTGCCAGCAGCTTAGAAGCTAGCGGGAGTCCCACAGATACGCAGTATTTT. It yields the protein CASSLEASGSPTDTQYF. Full variable domain (rest looked up from reference TRBV11-2 and TRBJ2-3): EAGVAQSPRYKIIEKRQSVAFWCNPISGHATLYWYQQILGQGPKLLIQFQNNGVVDDSQLPKDRFSAERLKGVDSTLKIQPAKLEDSAVYLCASSLEASGSPTDTQYFGPGTRLTVL.

V is TRBV6-5 and J is TRBJ1-2, with 8 nucleotides matching TRBD1. The CDR3 covers 15 residues. In germline, CDR1 is MNHEY, CDR2 SVGAGI. J lost 8 bases, V lost 7 bases, and 15 bases had no gene match. The CDR3, as DNA: TGTGCCAGCACAGGGACAGGTCCTACACTCGGCGGCTACACCTTC. It encodes CASTGTGPTLGGYTF.

The rearrangement links TRBV2 to TRBJ2-1; D remains ambiguous. CDR1 SNHLY and CDR2 FYNNEI come from the germline V gene. The V gene lost 3 bases and the J gene lost 0 bases, with 12 bases spanning the gap. This CDR3 region has 16 residues. Written as DNA, the CDR3 is TGTGCCAGCAGTGAGGCAAGACAAACCTCCTACAATGAGCAGTTCTTC. Encoded protein: CASSEARQTSYNEQFF.